These T cell receptor beta chains were read from a single sample in a study of patients and donors after allogeneic stem cell transplantation. TCRdb redid the calling of the RT-PCR reads with MiXCR, one entry per CDR3 protein. The sample carries under 35,000 distinct CDR3 sequences, about two fifths recorded once. Material for sequencing was blood, either unsorted or a sorted T cell fraction (not recorded which). The receptors originated from a human donor who was either an allogeneic HSCT recipient or a stem cell or donor lymphocyte infusion donor (not recorded which). It is not recorded whose cells these are; they may come from a transplant donor. The CDR3 runs from the conserved cysteine through the conserved F or W. The order of the fields is V gene, D gene, J gene, clone size, CDR3 DNA, CDR3 protein. D genes are given only for firm matches. Only part of the rows carry a size: once, few, many, or a class if the clone is expanded.

v_call: TRBV12-3/TRBV12-4; d_call: .; j_call: TRBJ1-1; clone_size: .; cdr3_nt: TGTGCCAGCATTAACACCTACACTGAAGCTTTCTTT; cdr3_aa: CASINTYTEAFF
v_call: TRBV6-2/TRBV6-3; d_call: .; j_call: TRBJ1-1; clone_size: few; cdr3_nt: TGTGCCAGCAGTAGACAGGTTGAAGCTTTCTTT; cdr3_aa: CASSRQVEAFF
v_call: TRBV18; d_call: .; j_call: TRBJ1-5; clone_size: .; cdr3_nt: TGTGCCAGCTCACCGGGTGTTAGCAATCAGCCCCAGCATTTT; cdr3_aa: CASSPGVSNQPQHF
v_call: TRBV24-1; d_call: TRBD1; j_call: TRBJ2-2; clone_size: few; cdr3_nt: TGTGCCACCAGTGATTTGGCCAGGGGGTTCACCGGGGAGCTGTTTTTT; cdr3_aa: CATSDLARGFTGELFF
v_call: TRBV4-3; d_call: .; j_call: TRBJ1-1; clone_size: few; cdr3_nt: TGCGCCAGCAGCCAGGAGGTTGGCGTGATGAACACTGAAGCTTTCTTT; cdr3_aa: CASSQEVGVMNTEAFF
v_call: TRBV6-5; d_call: TRBD1; j_call: TRBJ1-2; clone_size: many; cdr3_nt: TGTGCCAGCAGCCGGGACAGGGTTGACTATGGCTACACCTTC; cdr3_aa: CASSRDRVDYGYTF
v_call: TRBV29-1; d_call: .; j_call: TRBJ1-2; clone_size: .; cdr3_nt: TGCAGCGTTGAACCGGGAAACTATGGCTACACCTTC; cdr3_aa: CSVEPGNYGYTF
v_call: TRBV4-1; d_call: .; j_call: TRBJ1-2; clone_size: .; cdr3_nt: TGCGCCAGCAGCCAAGAAATAGGGGAGCATGGCTACACCTTC; cdr3_aa: CASSQEIGEHGYTF
v_call: TRBV12-3/TRBV12-4; d_call: TRBD1; j_call: TRBJ1-2; clone_size: few; cdr3_nt: TGTGCCAGCAGTTCCTGGACAGGGAGGATAACTAACTATGGCTACACCTTC; cdr3_aa: CASSSWTGRITNYGYTF
v_call: TRBV29-1; d_call: .; j_call: TRBJ2-1; clone_size: .; cdr3_nt: TGCAGCGTTGACCCCGGGTCCCCGCAGTTCTTC; cdr3_aa: CSVDPGSPQFF
v_call: TRBV7-9; d_call: .; j_call: TRBJ2-3; clone_size: .; cdr3_nt: TGTGCCAGCAGCTTTAAACAGGGTGAGAGCACAGATACGCAGTATTTT; cdr3_aa: CASSFKQGESTDTQYF
v_call: TRBV7-9; d_call: .; j_call: TRBJ1-4; clone_size: few; cdr3_nt: TGTGCCAGCAGCTTATATAGCTCTAGGACAGAAGGGGGTGAAAAACTGTTTTTT; cdr3_aa: CASSLYSSRTEGGEKLFF
v_call: TRBV24-1; d_call: .; j_call: TRBJ1-2; clone_size: .; cdr3_nt: TGTGCCACCAGTGAACCCGGGACACCCTCCGGCTACACCTTC; cdr3_aa: CATSEPGTPSGYTF
v_call: TRBV20-1; d_call: .; j_call: TRBJ1-6; clone_size: .; cdr3_nt: TGCAGTGCTAGGGAGGACCTTAATTCACCCCTCCACTTT; cdr3_aa: CSAREDLNSPLHF
v_call: TRBV19; d_call: .; j_call: TRBJ1-1; clone_size: .; cdr3_nt: TGTGCCAGTAAACCCAGGGTAGCGAACACTGAAGCTTTCTTT; cdr3_aa: CASKPRVANTEAFF
v_call: TRBV29-1; d_call: .; j_call: TRBJ1-1; clone_size: many; cdr3_nt: TGCAGCGCTGGACTGAACACTGAAGCTTTCTTT; cdr3_aa: CSAGLNTEAFF